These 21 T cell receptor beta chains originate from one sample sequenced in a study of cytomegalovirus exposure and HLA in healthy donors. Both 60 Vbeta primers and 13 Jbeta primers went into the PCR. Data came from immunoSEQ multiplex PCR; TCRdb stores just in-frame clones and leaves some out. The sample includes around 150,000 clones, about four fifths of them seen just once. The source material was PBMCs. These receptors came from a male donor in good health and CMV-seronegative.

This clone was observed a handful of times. The CDR3 loop reads CASSSRKGTEYEQYF. The CDR3 DNA reads as TGCGCCAGCAGCTCAAGGAAAGGGACAGAGTACGAGCAGTACTTC. V is TRBV5-1 and J is TRBJ2-7; 7 bases align to TRBD1. The V gene's germline CDR1 is SGHRS and CDR2 YFSETQ. V shed 3 bases, J shed 4 bases, and the junction held 10 bases outside the gene matches. CDR3 size: 15 residues.

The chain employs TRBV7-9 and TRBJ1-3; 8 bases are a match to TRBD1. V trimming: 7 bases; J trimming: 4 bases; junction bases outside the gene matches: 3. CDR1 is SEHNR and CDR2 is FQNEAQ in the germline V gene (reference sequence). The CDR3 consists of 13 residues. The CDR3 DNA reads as TGTGCCAGCACCCAGGGGGCGGGAAACACCATATATTTT. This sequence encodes CASTQGAGNTIYF.

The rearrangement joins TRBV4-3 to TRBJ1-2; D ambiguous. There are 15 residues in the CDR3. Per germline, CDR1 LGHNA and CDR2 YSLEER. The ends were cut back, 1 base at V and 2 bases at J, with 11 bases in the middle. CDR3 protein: CASSQVAGGNYGYTF. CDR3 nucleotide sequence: TGCGCCAGCAGCCAAGTCGCGGGTGGGAACTATGGCTACACCTTC.

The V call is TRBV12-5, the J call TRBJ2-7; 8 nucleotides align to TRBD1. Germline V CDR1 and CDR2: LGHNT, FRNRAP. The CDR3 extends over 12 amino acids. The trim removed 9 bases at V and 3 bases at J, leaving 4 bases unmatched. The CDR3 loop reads CASADRGYEQYF. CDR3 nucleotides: TGTGCTAGCGCCGACAGGGGCTACGAGCAGTACTTC.

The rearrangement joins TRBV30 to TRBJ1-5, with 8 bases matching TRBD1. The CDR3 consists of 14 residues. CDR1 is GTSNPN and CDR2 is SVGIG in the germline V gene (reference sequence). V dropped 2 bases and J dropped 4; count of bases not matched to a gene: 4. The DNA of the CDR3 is TGTGCCTGGAGTACAGGGGGGTCAAATCAGCCCCAGCATTTT. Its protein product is CAWSTGGSNQPQHF.

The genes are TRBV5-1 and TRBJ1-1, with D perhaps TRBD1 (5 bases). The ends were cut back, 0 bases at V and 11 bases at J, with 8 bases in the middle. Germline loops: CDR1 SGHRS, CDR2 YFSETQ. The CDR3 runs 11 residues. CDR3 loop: CASSLEGAAFF. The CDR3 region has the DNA TGCGCCAGCAGCTTGGAAGGGGCCGCTTTCTTT.

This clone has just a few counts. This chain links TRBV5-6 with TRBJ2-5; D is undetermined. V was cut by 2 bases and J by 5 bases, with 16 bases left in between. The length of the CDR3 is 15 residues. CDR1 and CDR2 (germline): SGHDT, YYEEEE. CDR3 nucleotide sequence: TGTGCCAGCAGCTTTGTTATTACAACCGGGGAGACCCAGTACTTC. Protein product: CASSFVITTGETQYF.

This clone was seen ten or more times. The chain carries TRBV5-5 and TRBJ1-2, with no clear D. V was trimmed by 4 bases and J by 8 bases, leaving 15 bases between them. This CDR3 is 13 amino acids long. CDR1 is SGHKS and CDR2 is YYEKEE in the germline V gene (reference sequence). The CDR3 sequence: CASSDLGGGGYTF. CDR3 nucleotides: TGTGCCAGCAGCGATTTGGGTGGCGGAGGCTACACCTTC. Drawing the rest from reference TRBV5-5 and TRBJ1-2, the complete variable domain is DAGVTQSPTHLIKTRGQQVTLRCSPISGHKSVSWYQQVLGQGPQFIFQYYEKEERGRGNFPDRFSARQFPNYSSELNVNALLLGDSALYLCASSDLGGGGYTFGSGTRLTVV.

CDR3 loop: CSVEEPGNTEAFF. DNA for the CDR3: TGCAGCGTTGAAGAGCCCGGGAACACTGAAGCTTTCTTT. The V call is TRBV29-1, the J call TRBJ1-1; D is ambiguous. This CDR3 has 13 residues. CDR1 SQVTM and CDR2 ANQGSEA come from the germline V gene. V was clipped by 0 bases and J by 1 base, with 6 bases between them.

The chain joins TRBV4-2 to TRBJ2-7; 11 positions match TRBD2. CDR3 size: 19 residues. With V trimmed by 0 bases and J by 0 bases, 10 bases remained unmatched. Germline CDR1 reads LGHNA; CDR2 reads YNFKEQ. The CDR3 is CASSQDPQLAGGLSYEQYF. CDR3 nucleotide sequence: TGTGCCAGCAGCCAAGATCCACAGCTAGCGGGGGGACTCTCCTACGAGCAGTACTTC.

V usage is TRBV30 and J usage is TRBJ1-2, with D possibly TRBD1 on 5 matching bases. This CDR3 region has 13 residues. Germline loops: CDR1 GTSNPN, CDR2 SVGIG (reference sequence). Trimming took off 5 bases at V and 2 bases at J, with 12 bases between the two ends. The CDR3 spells CAWSGKGNYGYTF. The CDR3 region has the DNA TGTGCCTGGTCAGGCAAGGGGAACTATGGCTACACCTTC.

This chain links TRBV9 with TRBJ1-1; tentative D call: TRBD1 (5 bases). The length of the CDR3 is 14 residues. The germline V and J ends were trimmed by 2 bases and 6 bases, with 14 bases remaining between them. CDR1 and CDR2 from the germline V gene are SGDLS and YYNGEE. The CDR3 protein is CASSVRDVNAEAFF. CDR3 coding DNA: TGTGCCAGCAGCGTGCGGGACGTCAACGCTGAAGCTTTCTTT.

DNA for the CDR3: TGTGCCAGCAGTGAGACGACAGTGGGCCCGCGGACCACCTTC. Amino acid sequence: CASSETTVGPRTTF. J is TRBJ1-2 and V is TRBV6-1; TRBD1 is a possible D gene (5 bases). Germline V gene data show CDR1 as MNHNS and CDR2 as SASEGT. This CDR3 comprises 14 residues. The germline V and J ends were trimmed by 3 bases and 13 bases, with 21 bases remaining between them.

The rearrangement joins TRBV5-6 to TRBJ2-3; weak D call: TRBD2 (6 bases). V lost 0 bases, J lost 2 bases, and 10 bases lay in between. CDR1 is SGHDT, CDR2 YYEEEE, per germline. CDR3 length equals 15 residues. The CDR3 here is CASSLGDSPTDTQYF. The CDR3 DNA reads TGTGCCAGCAGCTTGGGGGACTCCCCCACAGATACGCAGTATTTT.

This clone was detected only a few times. This CDR3 reads CASSSPDRGNTGELFF. DNA of the CDR3: TGTGCCAGCAGCTCCCCGGACAGGGGGAACACCGGGGAGCTGTTTTTT. The chain joins TRBV5-4 to TRBJ2-2; 9 nucleotides match TRBD1. The CDR3 covers 16 residues. The ends lost 3 bases at V and 1 base at J; junction bases unmatched: 4. CDR1 is SGHNT and CDR2 is YYREEE in the germline V gene (reference sequence).

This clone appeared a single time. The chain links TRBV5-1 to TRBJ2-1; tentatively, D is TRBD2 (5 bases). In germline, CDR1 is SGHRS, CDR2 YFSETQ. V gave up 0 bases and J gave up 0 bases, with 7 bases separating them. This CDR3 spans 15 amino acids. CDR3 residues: CASSLGGSSYNEQFF. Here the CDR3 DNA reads TGCGCCAGCAGCTTGGGTGGGAGCTCCTACAATGAGCAGTTCTTC.

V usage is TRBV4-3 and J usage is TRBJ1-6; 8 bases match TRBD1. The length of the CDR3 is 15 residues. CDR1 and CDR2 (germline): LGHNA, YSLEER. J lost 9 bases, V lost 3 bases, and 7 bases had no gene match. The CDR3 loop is CASSQVQGEGSPLHF. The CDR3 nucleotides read TGCGCCAGCAGCCAGGTACAGGGGGAGGGTTCACCCCTCCACTTT.

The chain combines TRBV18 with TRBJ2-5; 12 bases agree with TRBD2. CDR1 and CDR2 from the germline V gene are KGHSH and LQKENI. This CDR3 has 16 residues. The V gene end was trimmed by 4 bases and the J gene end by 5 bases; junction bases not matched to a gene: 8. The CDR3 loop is CASSRTLAGGEETQYF. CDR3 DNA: TGTGCCAGCTCACGGACACTAGCGGGGGGAGAGGAGACCCAGTACTTC.

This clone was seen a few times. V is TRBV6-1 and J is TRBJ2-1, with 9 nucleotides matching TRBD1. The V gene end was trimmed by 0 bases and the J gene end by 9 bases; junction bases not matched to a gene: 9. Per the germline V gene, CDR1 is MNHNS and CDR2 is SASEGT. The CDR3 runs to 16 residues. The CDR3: CASSEAPGQGIGEQFF. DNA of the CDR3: TGTGCCAGCAGTGAAGCGCCGGGACAGGGCATCGGTGAGCAGTTCTTC.

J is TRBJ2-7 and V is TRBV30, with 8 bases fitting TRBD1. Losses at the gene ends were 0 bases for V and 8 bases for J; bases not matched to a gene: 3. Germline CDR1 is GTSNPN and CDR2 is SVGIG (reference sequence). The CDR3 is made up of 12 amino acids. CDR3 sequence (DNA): TGTGCCTGGAGTGTCGGACAGGGCAAGCAGTACTTC. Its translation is CAWSVGQGKQYF.

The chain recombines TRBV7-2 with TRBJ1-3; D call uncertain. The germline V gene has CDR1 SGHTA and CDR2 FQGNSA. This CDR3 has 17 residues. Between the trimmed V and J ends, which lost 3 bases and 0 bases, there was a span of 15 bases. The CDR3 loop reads CASSFTQVSSSGNTIYF. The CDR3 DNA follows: TGTGCCAGCAGCTTTACCCAAGTTTCTAGCTCTGGAAACACCATATATTTT. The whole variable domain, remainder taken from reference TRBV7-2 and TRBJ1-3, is GAGVSQSPSNKVTEKGKDVELRCDPISGHTALYWYRQSLGQGLEFLIYFQGNSAPDKSGLPSDRFSAERTGGSVSTLTIQRTQQEDSAVYLCASSFTQVSSSGNTIYFGEGSWLTVV.